The 32 T cell receptor beta chains listed next were all sequenced from one sample in a study of blood T cell repertoires in COVID-19. Profiled with immunoSEQ multiplex PCR; TCRdb holds only in-frame clones, not every one. The profile covers 650,000 to 800,000 clones, with 85% to 90% appearing a single time and over 0.2% taken by the ten largest. The sample was peripheral blood. These receptors were collected from a woman aged 18-35 years with acute or convalescent COVID-19.

This clone was picked up a small number of times. J is TRBJ2-1 and V is TRBV5-1; D not certain. The CDR3 is 11 residues long. Per the germline V gene, CDR1 is SGHRS and CDR2 is YFSETQ. V lost 0 bases to trimming and J lost 10 bases, with 5 bases between them. CDR3 sequence reads: CASSLEQEQFF. The CDR3 coding sequence is TGCGCCAGCAGCTTGGAGCAAGAGCAGTTCTTC. The full variable domain, with the rest looked up from reference TRBV5-1 and TRBJ2-1, is KAGVTQTPRYLIKTRGQQVTLSCSPISGHRSVSWYQQTPGQGLQFLFEYFSETQRNKGNFPGRFSGRQFSNSRSEMNVSTLELGDSALYLCASSLEQEQFFGPGTRLTVL.

V is TRBV7-2 and J is TRBJ1-1; D possibly corresponds to TRBD1 (5 bases). The CDR3 is 13 residues long. V lost 10 bases to trimming and J lost 1 base, with 13 bases between them. The germline V gene has CDR1 SGHTA and CDR2 FQGNSA. CDR3: CATYRTRNTEAFF. As DNA, the CDR3 is TGTGCCACCTACCGGACACGGAACACTGAAGCTTTCTTT.

This clone was observed once. This chain uses TRBV27 with TRBJ1-5, with 9 bases matching TRBD1. Looked up from germline, CDR1 is MNHEY and CDR2 is SMNVEV (reference sequence). The CDR3 contains 14 residues. With V trimmed by 5 bases and J by 7 bases, 6 bases remained unmatched. This CDR3 reads CASSPTGGVQPQHF. In nucleotides, the CDR3 is TGTGCCAGCAGTCCCACAGGGGGCGTCCAGCCCCAGCATTTT.

CDR3 region: CASSFRDRASYGYTF. CDR3 DNA sequence: TGCGCCAGCAGCTTCCGGGACAGGGCCTCCTATGGCTACACCTTC. The J gene is TRBJ1-2, the V gene TRBV5-1, with 9 bases matching TRBD1. The CDR3 is made up of 15 amino acids. Germline values: CDR1 SGHRS, CDR2 YFSETQ. V gave up 2 bases and J gave up 4 bases; unmatched junction bases: 6.

The chain joins TRBV5-5 to TRBJ1-6; TRBD1 agrees at 7 bases. Per the germline V gene, CDR1 is SGHKS and CDR2 is YYEKEE (reference sequence). The J segment lost 7 bases and the V segment lost 4 bases, leaving 14 bases of the junction unmatched. CDR3 length equals 17 residues. The CDR3 nucleotides are TGTGCCAGCAGCGCCAGGGACAGTCAGAACCAGAATTCACCCCTCCACTTT. This encodes CASSARDSQNQNSPLHF.

Note on this clone: The same CDR3 arises from other DNA sequences in this sample as well. The chain joins TRBV18 to TRBJ1-6, with D perhaps matching TRBD1 (6 bases). V gave up 3 bases and J gave up 0 bases, with 6 bases separating them. This CDR3 comprises 15 residues. CDR1 KGHSH and CDR2 LQKENI come from the germline V gene. CDR3 DNA sequence: TGTGCCAGCTCACCGGACAGCTCCTATAATTCACCCCTCCACTTT. Protein product: CASSPDSSYNSPLHF.

This clone was seen a single time. The chain has TRBV19 and TRBJ1-3; 8 nucleotides agree with TRBD1. This CDR3 is 15 amino acids long. CDR1 is LNHDA, CDR2 SQIVND, per germline (reference sequence). Trimming cost V 5 bases and J 4 bases; bases outside gene matches: 7. CDR3 DNA: TGTGCCAGTAGTGCCATCAGGGGGCGAGGAAACACCATATATTTT. It codes for CASSAIRGRGNTIYF. The full variable domain, with the rest looked up from reference TRBV19 and TRBJ1-3, is DGGITQSPKYLFRKEGQNVTLSCEQNLNHDAMYWYRQDPGQGLRLIYYSQIVNDFQKGDIAEGYSVSREKKESFPLTVTSAQKNPTAFYLCASSAIRGRGNTIYFGEGSWLTVV.

J is TRBJ2-5 and V is TRBV6-2 or TRBV6-3; D is unclear. Germline-derived CDR1 and CDR2 are MNHEY and SVGEGT. The CDR3 has 15 residues. Trimming removed 6 bases from V and 5 bases from J, with 19 bases in between. The CDR3 region has the DNA TGTGCCAGCAGCCGCCATGCCCAGCCGGAGGAGACCCAGTACTTC. Translated: CASSRHAQPEETQYF.

The V call is TRBV3-1 (or the pseudogene TRBV3-2), the J call TRBJ1-2; D is perhaps TRBD1 (5 bases). The germline V gene has CDR1 LGHDT and CDR2 YNNKEL (reference sequence). The CDR3 contains 16 residues. V lost 4 bases, J lost 2 bases, and 17 bases lay in between. The CDR3, as DNA: TGTGCCAGCAGCCCTGGGGGGAAAGTCTACAACTATGGCTACACCTTC. Translation gives CASSPGGKVYNYGYTF.

CDR3 nucleotides: TGTGCCAGCAGCTTGGTTCGGGGGACGGGCAACTATGGCTACACCTTC. This gives the protein CASSLVRGTGNYGYTF. V usage is TRBV5-8 and J usage is TRBJ1-2, with D possibly TRBD1 on 5 matching bases. V was trimmed by 0 bases and J by 2 bases, leaving 14 bases between them. This CDR3 spans 16 amino acids. Looked up from germline, CDR1 is SGHTS and CDR2 is YDEGEE.

This chain uses TRBV4-1 with TRBJ2-3; 11 positions match TRBD1. The V and J ends lost 3 bases and 0 bases, in that order; junction bases with no gene match: 5. Germline V gene sequence: CDR1 MGHRA, CDR2 YSYEKL. This CDR3 comprises 17 residues. CDR3 amino acids: CASSQGTGGISTDTQYF. CDR3 bases: TGCGCCAGCAGCCAGGGGACAGGGGGTATCAGCACAGATACGCAGTATTTT.

The chain joins TRBV5-1 to TRBJ2-3; 10 bases align to TRBD2. Trimming cost V 4 bases and J 0 bases; bases outside gene matches: 5. This CDR3 contains 16 residues. Germline V gene lookup returns CDR1 SGHRS and CDR2 YFSETQ. CDR3 in amino acids: CASSLGTSASTDTQYF. CDR3 sequence (DNA): TGCGCCAGCAGCCTAGGGACTAGCGCTAGCACAGATACGCAGTATTTT.

This chain uses TRBV18 with TRBJ1-6, with TRBD1 as a possible D gene (6 bases). Germline assignment: CDR1 KGHSH and CDR2 LQKENI. With 6 bases removed from V and 0 bases from J, the gap between germline ends came to 12 bases. CDR3 length: 16 amino acids. CDR3 nucleotides: TGTGCCAGCTCCCTCGGACAGAGCTCCTATAATTCACCCCTCCACTTT. Protein sequence: CASSLGQSSYNSPLHF. Full variable domain (remainder filled in from reference TRBV18 and TRBJ1-6): NAGVMQNPRHLVRRRGQEARLRCSPMKGHSHVYWYRQLPEEGLKFMVYLQKENIIDESGMPKERFSAEFPKEGPSILRIQQVVRGDSAAYFCASSLGQSSYNSPLHFGNGTRLTVT.

V is TRBV6-2 or TRBV6-3 and J is TRBJ2-7; D ambiguous. CDR1 and CDR2 from the germline V gene are MNHEY and SVGEGT. The CDR3 totals 14 residues. V was pared by 4 bases and J by 3 bases, with 13 bases between. The CDR3: CASSWSYDNYEQYF. CDR3 DNA sequence: TGTGCCAGCAGTTGGTCCTACGACAACTACGAGCAGTACTTC.

The chain joins TRBV25-1 to TRBJ2-7; 9 positions agree with TRBD1. This CDR3 is 15 amino acids long. In germline, CDR1 is MGHDK, CDR2 SYGVNS. The junction had 6 bases not matched to a gene; V was cut back by 1 base and J by 5 bases. The CDR3 region is CASSEWGTGKDEQYF. The CDR3 DNA follows: TGTGCCAGCAGTGAATGGGGGACAGGGAAAGACGAGCAGTACTTC.

This chain connects TRBV15 to TRBJ1-6; perhaps TRBD1 as D (5 bases). The V and J ends lost 1 base and 10 bases respectively, with 20 bases between them. This CDR3 has 17 residues. Germline CDR1 LNHNV, CDR2 YYDKDF (reference sequence). In nucleotides, the CDR3 is TGTGCCACCAGCAGAGGCGATCAGGGCCTTGGGTCGTCACCCCTCCACTTT. Its protein product is CATSRGDQGLGSSPLHF.

The chain links TRBV27 to TRBJ1-2; no firm D call. The germline V and J ends were trimmed by 5 bases and 3 bases, with 19 bases remaining between them. Germline V gives CDR1 MNHEY, CDR2 SMNVEV (reference sequence). The CDR3 has 16 amino acids. The CDR3: CASSPLRADSHYGYTF. The CDR3 bases are TGTGCCAGCAGTCCACTGAGGGCAGATTCCCACTATGGCTACACCTTC.

The rearrangement links TRBV11-3 to TRBJ2-7, with 7 bases identical to TRBD1. This CDR3 is built from 16 residues. With V trimmed by 1 base and J by 5 bases, 11 bases remained unmatched. CDR1 and CDR2 from the germline V gene are SGHNT and YENEEA. This CDR3 is CASSLGGYEGADEQYF. The CDR3 region has the DNA TGTGCCAGCAGCTTAGGGGGCTACGAGGGGGCAGACGAGCAGTACTTC.

The chain employs TRBV18 and TRBJ1-4; possible D gene TRBD1, 5 bases. Germline CDR1 is KGHSH and CDR2 is LQKENI. The germline V and J ends were trimmed by 6 bases and 6 bases, with 11 bases remaining between them. This CDR3 spans 13 amino acids. CDR3 in DNA: TGTGCCAGCTCGCGGGACTTCGATGAAAAACTGTTTTTT. This gives the protein CASSRDFDEKLFF.

The chain couples TRBV21-1 to TRBJ1-2. TRBV21-1 is tagged as a pseudogene. This CDR3 is 14 amino acids long. The CDR3 spells CASSNVEHPYGYTF. The CDR3 nucleotides read TGTGCCAGCAGCAATGTGGAGCACCCCTATGGCTACACCTTC.

The count of this clone is one. The chain employs TRBV5-1 and TRBJ1-1; no firm D call. The CDR3 length is 13 residues. Trimming removed 4 bases at V and 2 bases at J, with 9 bases between. Germline V lookup: CDR1 SGHRS, CDR2 YFSETQ. In DNA form, the CDR3 reads TGCGCCAGCAGCCTTATCCTAAACACTGAAGCTTTCTTT. This sequence encodes CASSLILNTEAFF.

The rearrangement uses TRBV24-1 and TRBJ2-2, with D maybe TRBD1 (5 bases). Looked up from germline, CDR1 is KGHDR and CDR2 is SFDVKD. Trimming removed 5 bases at V and 5 bases at J, with 14 bases between. The CDR3 extends over 15 amino acids. CDR3 loop: CATSVGQVRTGELFF. The CDR3 DNA reads TGTGCCACCAGTGTGGGGCAGGTCAGGACCGGGGAGCTGTTTTTT.

The genes are TRBV21-1 and TRBJ1-2; the table's D gene call, TRBD1, was not cross checked with the DNA. TRBV21-1 is tagged as a pseudogene. This CDR3 has 18 residues. The CDR3 spells CASSKGGQGSQVNYGYTF. For the CDR3, the DNA is TGTGCCAGCAGCAAAGGGGGACAGGGGAGCCAAGTCAACTATGGCTACACCTTC.

This chain connects TRBV7-2 to TRBJ2-1; possibly TRBD2 for D (6 bases). Germline-derived CDR1 and CDR2 are SGHTA and FQGNSA. The CDR3 sequence is 15 residues long. The V end lost 0 bases, the J end lost 5 bases, and 11 bases lay between the germline ends. The CDR3 loop reads CASSLAGGGNNEQFF. The CDR3 DNA sequence: TGTGCCAGCAGCTTAGCGGGGGGAGGAAACAATGAGCAGTTCTTC.

Only a few counts were recorded for this clone. The chain uses TRBV14 and TRBJ1-1; the match to TRBD1 covers 7 bases. The CDR3 runs to 16 residues. Looked up from germline, CDR1 is SGHDN and CDR2 is FVKESK. V was clipped by 4 bases and J by 4 bases; unmatched bases: 12. The CDR3 DNA reads as TGTGCCAGCAGCCCCGGACAGGCCGTAAGGGGCACTGAAGCTTTCTTT. This encodes CASSPGQAVRGTEAFF.

The genes are TRBV27 and TRBJ1-2, with 9 bases lining up with TRBD1. The germline gives CDR1 MNHEY, CDR2 SMNVEV (reference sequence). The CDR3 sequence is 14 residues long. V shed 8 bases, J shed 8 bases, and the junction held 12 bases outside the gene matches. The CDR3 protein is CASRPRGTGIGYTF. The CDR3 DNA is TGTGCCAGCCGCCCGAGAGGGACAGGGATCGGCTACACCTTC.

V and J are TRBV3-1 (or the pseudogene TRBV3-2) and TRBJ2-2; 7 nucleotides agree with TRBD1. Trimming took 6 bases from V and 4 from J; bases not matched to a gene: 2. CDR3 length: 13 residues. Germline CDR1 and CDR2: LGHDT and YNNKEL (reference sequence). The CDR3 sequence is CASRTGSTGELFF. CDR3 DNA sequence: TGTGCCAGCAGGACAGGGAGCACCGGGGAGCTGTTTTTT.

This chain joins TRBV7-9 and TRBJ2-5, with TRBD2 identical over 7 bases. The ends lost 5 bases at V and 4 bases at J; junction bases unmatched: 7. The CDR3 spans 14 residues. Germline CDR1 reads SEHNR; CDR2 reads FQNEAQ (reference sequence). CDR3 residues: CASSPWGGVETQYF. CDR3 sequence (DNA): TGTGCCAGCAGCCCCTGGGGGGGGGTAGAGACCCAGTACTTC.

This chain links TRBV12-5 with TRBJ2-1, with TRBD2 identical over 10 bases. The CDR3 extends over 17 amino acids. J lost 7 bases, V lost 1 base, and 10 bases had no gene match. CDR1 is LGHNT and CDR2 is FRNRAP in the germline V gene. The CDR3 spells CASGLAALAGLGNEQFF. The CDR3 DNA is TGTGCTAGTGGTTTGGCCGCACTAGCGGGGTTAGGTAATGAGCAGTTCTTC.

V is TRBV5-4 and J is TRBJ1-1, with D tentatively TRBD1 (5 bases). Germline V CDR1 and CDR2: SGHNT, YYREEE (reference sequence). The V gene lost 4 bases and the J gene lost 2 bases, with 18 bases spanning the gap. The CDR3 has 16 amino acids. The CDR3 DNA sequence: TGTGCCAGCAGCCGGGGGGTCGGAAGGGGTAACACTGAAGCTTTCTTT. Its translation is CASSRGVGRGNTEAFF.

The J gene is TRBJ1-3, the V gene TRBV19, with 7 bases that match TRBD1. CDR1 is LNHDA and CDR2 is SQIVND in the germline V gene (reference sequence). V shed 8 bases, J shed 3 bases, and the junction held 7 bases outside the gene matches. The CDR3 sequence is 14 residues long. The CDR3 coding sequence is TGTGCCAGTTGTGACAGGGCCCTTGGAAACACCATATATTTT. Translating gives CASCDRALGNTIYF.

The chain combines TRBV24-1 with TRBJ2-1; TRBD2 agrees at 9 bases. The trim removed 5 bases at V and 7 bases at J, leaving 14 bases unmatched. The germline V gene has CDR1 KGHDR and CDR2 SFDVKD. The CDR3 has 17 residues. CDR3 loop: CATSVSRGGAVWNEQFF. The CDR3 DNA reads as TGTGCCACCAGTGTCTCCCGCGGGGGGGCCGTATGGAATGAGCAGTTCTTC.